The 3 T cell receptor beta chains given below trace back to one sample, sequenced in a study of blood T cell repertoires in COVID-19. The assay was immunoSEQ multiplex PCR, and TCRdb's table has in-frame clones only and misses some. The sample includes hundreds of thousands of clones, about 83% seen only once; the top ten take roughly 2.7%. What was sequenced was peripheral blood. The receptors here all came from a woman aged 40 to 50 with active or convalescent COVID-19.

The rearrangement joins TRBV7-8 to TRBJ1-1; D possibly corresponds to TRBD1 (5 bases). V dropped 3 bases and J dropped 7 bases, with 18 bases sitting between them. The CDR3 runs 15 residues. Germline CDR1 and CDR2: SGHVS and FQNEAQ. CDR3 bases: TGTGCCAGCAGCTTTCGCATAGACAGTCTCAATGAAGCTTTCTTT. Residues: CASSFRIDSLNEAFF.

CDR3 nucleotides: TGCGCCAGCAGTGAGGGGTCGGGCAGGGTGATACCAACTAATGAAAAACTGTTTTTT. Amino acid sequence: CASSEGSGRVIPTNEKLFF. The chain uses TRBV10-1 and TRBJ1-4, with a possible D match to TRBD1 (5 bases). Germline V gene lookup returns CDR1 WNHNN and CDR2 SYGVQD (reference sequence). V dropped 2 bases and J dropped 0 bases, with 19 bases sitting between them. The CDR3 contains 19 residues.

This sequence joins TRBV2 and TRBJ1-5; 7 nucleotides align to TRBD1. CDR3 length: 14 amino acids. The germline V gene encodes CDR1 SNHLY and CDR2 FYNNEI. With V trimmed by 5 bases and J by 4 bases, 5 bases remained unmatched. The CDR3 loop reads CASSSRTGNQPQHF. CDR3 in DNA: TGTGCCAGCAGTTCCCGGACAGGTAATCAGCCCCAGCATTTT.